The clone carrying this T cell receptor (beta chain) was counted once. As processed by the authors: Quantification of nucleated cells was approximated via reference gene primer amplification. Repertoires were generated with immunoSEQ multiplex PCR, while TCRdb's copy carries only in-frame clones and drops some. The D gene and trimming were derived from the DNA, and the V and J assignments and clone size from that table. The sample gives over 250,000 clones, about 70% of which show up once; approximately 3.2% is in the top ten. This record comes from a study of blood T cell repertoires in COVID-19. Whole-study context: Samples taken during acute and convalescent COVID-19 were collected in the United States, Italy and Spain.

The clonotype comes from a woman older than 75 with acute or convalescent COVID-19. The material sequenced was peripheral blood.

The CDR3 loop is CASSIASGTGVSNYGYTF. The DNA for the CDR3 is TGTGCCAGTAGTATAGCTTCCGGGACAGGGGTTTCCAACTATGGCTACACCTTC. The chain is built from TRBV19 and TRBJ1-2, with 10 bases identical to TRBD1. The germline V gene encodes CDR1 LNHDA and CDR2 SQIVND (reference sequence). With V trimmed by 1 base and J by 2 bases, 10 bases remained unmatched. CDR3 length: 18 amino acids.